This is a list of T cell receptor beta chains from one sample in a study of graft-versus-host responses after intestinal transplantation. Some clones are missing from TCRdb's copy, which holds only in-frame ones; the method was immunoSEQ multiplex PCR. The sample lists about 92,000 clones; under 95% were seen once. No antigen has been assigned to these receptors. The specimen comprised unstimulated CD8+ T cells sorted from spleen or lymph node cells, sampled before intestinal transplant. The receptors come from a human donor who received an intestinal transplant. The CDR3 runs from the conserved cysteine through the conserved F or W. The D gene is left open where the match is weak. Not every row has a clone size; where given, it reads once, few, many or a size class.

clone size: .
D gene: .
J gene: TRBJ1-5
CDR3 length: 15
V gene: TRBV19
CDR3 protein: CASSFFSDSNQPQHF
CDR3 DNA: TGTGCCAGTAGTTTCTTCTCGGACAGCAATCAGCCCCAGCATTTT

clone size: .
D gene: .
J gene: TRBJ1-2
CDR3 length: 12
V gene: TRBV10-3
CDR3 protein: CAIGEGNYGYTF
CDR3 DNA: TGTGCCATCGGAGAAGGCAACTATGGCTACACCTTC

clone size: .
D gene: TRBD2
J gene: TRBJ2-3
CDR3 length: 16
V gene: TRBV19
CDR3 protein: CASSMILAGSTDTQYF
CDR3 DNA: TGTGCCAGTAGTATGATCCTAGCGGGGTCCACAGATACGCAGTATTTT

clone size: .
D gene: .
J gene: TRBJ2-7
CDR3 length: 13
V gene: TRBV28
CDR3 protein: CASSLWGGYEQYF
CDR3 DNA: TGTGCCAGCAGTTTATGGGGGGGCTACGAGCAGTACTTC

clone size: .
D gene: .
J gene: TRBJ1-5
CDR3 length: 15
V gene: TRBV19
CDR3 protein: CASSIKGGSNQPQHF
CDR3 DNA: TGTGCCAGTAGTATTAAGGGGGGTAGCAATCAGCCCCAGCATTTT

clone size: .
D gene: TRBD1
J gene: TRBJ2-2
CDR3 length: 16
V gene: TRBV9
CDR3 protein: CASSGDRVSDTGELFF
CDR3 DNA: TGTGCCAGCAGCGGAGACAGGGTATCGGACACCGGGGAGCTGTTTTTT

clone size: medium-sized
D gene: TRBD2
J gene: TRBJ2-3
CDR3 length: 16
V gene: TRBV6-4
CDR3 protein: CASSDSTSGGADTQYF
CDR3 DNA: TGTGCCAGCAGTGACTCGACTAGCGGGGGGGCAGATACGCAGTATTTT

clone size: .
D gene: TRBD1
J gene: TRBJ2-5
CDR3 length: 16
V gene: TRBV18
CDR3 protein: CASSSRQGPAVETQYF
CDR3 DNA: TGTGCCAGCTCAAGTAGACAGGGCCCCGCGGTAGAGACCCAGTACTTC

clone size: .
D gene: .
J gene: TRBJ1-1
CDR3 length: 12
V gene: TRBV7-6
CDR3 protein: CASSSMGREAFF
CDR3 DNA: TGTGCCAGCAGCTCAATGGGGCGAGAAGCTTTCTTT

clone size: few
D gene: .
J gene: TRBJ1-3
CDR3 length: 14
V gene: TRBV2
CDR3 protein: CASSETAGRNTIYF
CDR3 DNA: TGTGCCAGCAGTGAAACGGCAGGGAGAAACACCATATATTTT

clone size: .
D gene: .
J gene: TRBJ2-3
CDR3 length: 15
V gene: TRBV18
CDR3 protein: CASSLEAGHTDTQYF
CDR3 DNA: TGTGCCAGCTCTCTTGAGGCAGGACACACAGATACGCAGTATTTT

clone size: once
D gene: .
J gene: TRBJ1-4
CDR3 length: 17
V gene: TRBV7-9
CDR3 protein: CASSFLREGVHNEKLFF
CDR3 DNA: TGTGCCAGCAGCTTTCTAAGGGAAGGGGTACATAATGAAAAACTGTTTTTT

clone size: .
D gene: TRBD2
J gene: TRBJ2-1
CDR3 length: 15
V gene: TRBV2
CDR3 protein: CASSELAGGYNEQFF
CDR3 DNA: TGTGCCAGCAGTGAACTAGCGGGAGGCTACAATGAGCAGTTCTTC

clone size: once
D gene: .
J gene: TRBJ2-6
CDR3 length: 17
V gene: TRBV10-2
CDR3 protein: CASSSSGDYAGANVLTF
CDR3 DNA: TGCGCCAGCAGTAGTTCCGGAGATTATGCTGGGGCCAACGTCCTGACTTTC

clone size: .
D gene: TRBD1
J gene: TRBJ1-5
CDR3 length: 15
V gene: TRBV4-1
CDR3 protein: CASSQVQGDDQPQHF
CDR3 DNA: TGCGCCAGCAGCCAAGTCCAGGGGGACGATCAGCCCCAGCATTTT

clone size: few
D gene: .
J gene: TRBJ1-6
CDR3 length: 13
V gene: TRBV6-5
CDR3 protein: CASSLRGYSPLHF
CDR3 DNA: TGTGCCAGCAGTCTCCGTGGCTATTCACCCCTCCACTTT

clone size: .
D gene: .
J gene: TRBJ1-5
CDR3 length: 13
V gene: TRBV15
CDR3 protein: CATSRDGGQPQHF
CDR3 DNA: TGTGCCACCAGCAGAGATGGGGGCCAGCCCCAGCATTTT

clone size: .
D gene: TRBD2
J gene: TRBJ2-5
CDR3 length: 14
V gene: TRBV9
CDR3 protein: CASSPGGAGETQYF
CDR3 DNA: TGTGCCAGCAGCCCCGGGGGGGCTGGGGAGACCCAGTACTTC

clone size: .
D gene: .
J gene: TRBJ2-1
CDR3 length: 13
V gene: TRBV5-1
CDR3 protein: CASSLAGSSEQFF
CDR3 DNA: TGCGCCAGCAGCTTGGCCGGTAGCAGTGAGCAGTTCTTC

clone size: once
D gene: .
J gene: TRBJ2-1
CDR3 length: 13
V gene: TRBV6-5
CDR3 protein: CATSKTSLDEQFF
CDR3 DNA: TGTGCCACCTCTAAGACTAGTCTGGATGAGCAGTTCTTC

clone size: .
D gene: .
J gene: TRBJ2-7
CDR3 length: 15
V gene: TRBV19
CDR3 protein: CASTSRLAPRDEQYF
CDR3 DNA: TGTGCCAGTACCTCGCGGCTAGCCCCTCGGGACGAGCAGTACTTC

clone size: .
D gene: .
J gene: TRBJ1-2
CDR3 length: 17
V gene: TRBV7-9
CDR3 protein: CASSLDRWGEANYGYTF
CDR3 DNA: TGTGCCAGCAGCTTAGATCGTTGGGGGGAAGCTAACTATGGCTACACCTTC

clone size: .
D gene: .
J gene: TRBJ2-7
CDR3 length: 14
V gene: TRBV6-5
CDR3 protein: CASTKADGSYEQYF
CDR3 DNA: TGTGCCAGCACCAAAGCGGACGGGTCCTACGAGCAGTACTTC

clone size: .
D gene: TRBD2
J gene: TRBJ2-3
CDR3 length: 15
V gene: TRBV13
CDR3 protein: CASSARTSLRDTQYF
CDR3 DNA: TGTGCCAGCAGCGCCAGGACTAGTCTCAGAGATACGCAGTATTTT

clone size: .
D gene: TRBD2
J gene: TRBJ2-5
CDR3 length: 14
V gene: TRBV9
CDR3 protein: CASSYSGGQETQYF
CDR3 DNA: TGTGCCAGCAGCTATAGCGGGGGCCAAGAGACCCAGTACTTC

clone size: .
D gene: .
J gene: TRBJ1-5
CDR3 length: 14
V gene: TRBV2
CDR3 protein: CASSQQEVNQPQHF
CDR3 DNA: TGTGCCAGCAGTCAGCAGGAGGTCAATCAGCCCCAGCATTTT

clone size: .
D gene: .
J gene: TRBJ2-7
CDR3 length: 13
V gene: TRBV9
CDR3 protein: CASSVGREYEQYF
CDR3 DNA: TGTGCCAGCAGCGTAGGTAGGGAATACGAGCAGTACTTC

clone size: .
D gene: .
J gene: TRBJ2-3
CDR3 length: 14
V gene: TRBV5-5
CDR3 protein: CASSPAGAGDTQYF
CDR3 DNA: TGTGCCAGCAGCCCGGCGGGGGCCGGAGATACGCAGTATTTT

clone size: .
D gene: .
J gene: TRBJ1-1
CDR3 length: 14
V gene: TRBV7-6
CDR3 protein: CASSLGAANTEAFF
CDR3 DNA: TGTGCCAGCAGCTTAGGTGCAGCCAACACTGAAGCTTTCTTT

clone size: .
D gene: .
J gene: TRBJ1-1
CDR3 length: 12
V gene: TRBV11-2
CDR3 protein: CASKPGAGPVFF
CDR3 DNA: TGTGCCAGCAAGCCGGGTGCAGGGCCGGTTTTCTTT

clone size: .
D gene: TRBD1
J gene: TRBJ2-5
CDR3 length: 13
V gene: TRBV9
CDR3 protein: CASSLGQAETQYF
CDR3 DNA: TGTGCCAGCAGCCTAGGACAGGCGGAGACCCAGTACTTC

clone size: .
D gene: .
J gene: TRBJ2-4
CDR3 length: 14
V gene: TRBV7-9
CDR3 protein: CASSPRGGENIQYF
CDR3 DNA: TGTGCCAGCAGCCCAAGGGGTGGAGAAAACATTCAGTACTTC

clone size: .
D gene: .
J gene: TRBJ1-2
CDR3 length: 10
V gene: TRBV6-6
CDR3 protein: CASRDGGYTF
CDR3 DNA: TGTGCCAGCAGGGATGGTGGCTACACCTTC

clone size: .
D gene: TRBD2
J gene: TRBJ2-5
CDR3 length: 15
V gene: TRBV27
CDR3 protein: CASSSVLAGAETQYF
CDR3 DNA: TGTGCCAGCAGCTCCGTGCTAGCGGGAGCAGAGACCCAGTACTTC

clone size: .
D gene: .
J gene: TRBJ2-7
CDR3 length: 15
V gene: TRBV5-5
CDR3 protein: CASSFSWQGSYEQYF
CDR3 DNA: TGTGCCAGCAGCTTTTCCTGGCAGGGGAGCTACGAGCAGTACTTC